The next 4 T cell receptor beta chains were all read from a single sample in a study of T cells in Graves' hyperthyroidism and ophthalmopathy. There were TCR beta CDR3 regions amplified from RNA transcripts. First-round RT-PCR of the TCR CDR3 relied on the HTBI primer set. From the multiplex PCR reads, TCRdb called clonotypes with MiXCR, one entry per CDR3 protein. The repertoire holds hundreds of thousands of distinct CDR3 sequences, just under 20% seen once, with 40% to 50% in the top ten. Sequenced input: blood. The receptor source for this set is a man in his forties with Graves' ophthalmopathy.

This clonotype was observed a few times. This chain joins TRBV7-9 and TRBJ2-6; TRBD1 is a possible D gene (5 bases). V was cut by 0 bases and J by 4 bases, with 13 bases left in between. Germline assignment: CDR1 SEHNR and CDR2 FQNEAQ (reference sequence). The CDR3 covers 17 residues. The CDR3: CASSLAETVSGANVLTF. The CDR3 DNA is TGTGCCAGCAGCTTAGCGGAGACAGTGTCCGGGGCCAACGTCCTGACTTTC. Full variable domain (remainder filled in from reference TRBV7-9 and TRBJ2-6): DTGVSQNPRHKITKRGQNVTFRCDPISEHNRLYWYRQTLGQGPEFLTYFQNEAQLEKSRLLSDRFSAERPKGSFSTLEIQRTEQGDSAMYLCASSLAETVSGANVLTFGAGSRLTVL.

V and J are TRBV30 and TRBJ1-1; possible D gene TRBD1, 6 bases. Deletions cut 7 bases from V and 6 bases from J, with 12 bases between. Germline values: CDR1 GTSNPN, CDR2 SVGIG (reference sequence). CDR3 length: 11 amino acids. CDR3 sequence reads: CALQGFSEAFF. As DNA, the CDR3 is TGTGCCTTACAGGGATTCTCTGAAGCTTTCTTT.

This clonotype was found a few times. The chain has TRBV6-1 and TRBJ1-4, with 9 bases lining up with TRBD1. The CDR3 contains 16 residues. The junction had 9 bases not matched to a gene; V was cut back by 6 bases and J by 4 bases. CDR1 MNHNS and CDR2 SASEGT come from the germline V gene. CDR3 in amino acids: CASSRRSGQGNEKLFF. CDR3 in DNA: TGTGCCAGCAGCAGAAGATCGGGACAGGGTAATGAAAAACTGTTTTTT.

The chain joins TRBV6-2 or TRBV6-3 to TRBJ2-1; D gene uncertain. CDR1 is MNHEY, CDR2 SVGEGT, per germline. Trimming removed 6 bases from V and 4 bases from J, with 16 bases in between. CDR3 size: 15 residues. The CDR3 sequence: CASSLRGQIYNEQFF. The DNA for the CDR3 is TGTGCCAGCAGCCTCCGTGGGCAGATTTACAATGAGCAGTTCTTC.